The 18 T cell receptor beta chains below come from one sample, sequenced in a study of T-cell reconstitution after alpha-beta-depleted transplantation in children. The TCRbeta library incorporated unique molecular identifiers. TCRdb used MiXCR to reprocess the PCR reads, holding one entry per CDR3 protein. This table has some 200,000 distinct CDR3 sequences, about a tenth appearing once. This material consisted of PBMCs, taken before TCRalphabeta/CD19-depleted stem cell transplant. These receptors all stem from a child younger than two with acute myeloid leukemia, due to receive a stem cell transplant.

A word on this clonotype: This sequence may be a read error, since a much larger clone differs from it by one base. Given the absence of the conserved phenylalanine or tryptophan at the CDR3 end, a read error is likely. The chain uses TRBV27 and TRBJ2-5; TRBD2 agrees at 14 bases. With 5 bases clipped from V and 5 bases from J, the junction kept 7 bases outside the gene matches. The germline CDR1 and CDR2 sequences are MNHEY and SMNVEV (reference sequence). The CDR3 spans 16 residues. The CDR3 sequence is CASSLKGLAGDETQYL. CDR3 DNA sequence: TGTGCCAGCAGTCTTAAGGGACTAGCGGGAGATGAGACCCAGTACTTG.

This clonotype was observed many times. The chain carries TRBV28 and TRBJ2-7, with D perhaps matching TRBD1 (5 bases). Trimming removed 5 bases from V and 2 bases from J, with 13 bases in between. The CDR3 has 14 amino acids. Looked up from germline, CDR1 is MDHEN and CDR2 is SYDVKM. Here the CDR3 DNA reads TGTGCCAGCAGTCCGACAGCGCCGGCCTACGAGCAGTACTTC. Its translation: CASSPTAPAYEQYF. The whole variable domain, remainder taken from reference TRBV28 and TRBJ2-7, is DVKVTQSSRYLVKRTGEKVFLECVQDMDHENMFWYRQDPGLGLRLIYFSYDVKMKEKGDIPEGYSVSREKKERFSLILESASTNQTSMYLCASSPTAPAYEQYFGPGTRLTVT.

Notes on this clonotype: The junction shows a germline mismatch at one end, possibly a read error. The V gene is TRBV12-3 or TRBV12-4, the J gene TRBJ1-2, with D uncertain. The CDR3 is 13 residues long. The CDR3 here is CASSFLGNYGYPF. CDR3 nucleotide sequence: TGTGCCAGCAGTTTCCTGGGAAACTATGGCTACCCCTTC.

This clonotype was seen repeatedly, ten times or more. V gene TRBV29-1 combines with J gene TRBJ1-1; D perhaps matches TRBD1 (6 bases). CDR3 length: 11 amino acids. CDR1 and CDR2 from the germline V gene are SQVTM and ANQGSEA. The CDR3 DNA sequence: TGCACCTGTGGAGGAGACAGGGAAGCTTTCTTT. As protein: CTCGGDREAFF.

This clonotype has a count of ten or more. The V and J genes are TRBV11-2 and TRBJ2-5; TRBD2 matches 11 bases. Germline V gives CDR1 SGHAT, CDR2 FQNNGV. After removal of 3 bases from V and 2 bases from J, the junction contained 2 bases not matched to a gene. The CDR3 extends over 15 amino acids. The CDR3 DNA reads TGTGCCAGCAGCTTTAGCGGGAGGGTTCAAGAGACCCAGTACTTC. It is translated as CASSFSGRVQETQYF.

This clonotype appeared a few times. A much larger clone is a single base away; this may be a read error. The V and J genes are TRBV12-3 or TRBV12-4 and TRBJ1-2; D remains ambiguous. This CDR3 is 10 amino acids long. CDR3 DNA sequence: TGTGCCAGCAGTTTTGATGGCGACACCTTC. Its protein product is CASSFDGDTF.

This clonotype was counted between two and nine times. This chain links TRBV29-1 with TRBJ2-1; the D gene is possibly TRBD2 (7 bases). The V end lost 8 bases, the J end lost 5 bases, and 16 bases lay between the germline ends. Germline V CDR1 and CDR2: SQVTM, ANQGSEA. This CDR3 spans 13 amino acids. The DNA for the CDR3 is TGCAGCTTTTGGGCGGGGGCCCACAATGAGCAGTTCTTC. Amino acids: CSFWAGAHNEQFF.

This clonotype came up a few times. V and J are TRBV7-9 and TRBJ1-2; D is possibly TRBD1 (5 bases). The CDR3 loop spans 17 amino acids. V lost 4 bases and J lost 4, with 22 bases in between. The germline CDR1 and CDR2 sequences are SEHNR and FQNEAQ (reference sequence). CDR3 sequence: CASSSAPWEVQGYGYTF. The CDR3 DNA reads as TGTGCCAGCAGCTCAGCCCCTTGGGAGGTTCAGGGCTATGGCTACACCTTC.

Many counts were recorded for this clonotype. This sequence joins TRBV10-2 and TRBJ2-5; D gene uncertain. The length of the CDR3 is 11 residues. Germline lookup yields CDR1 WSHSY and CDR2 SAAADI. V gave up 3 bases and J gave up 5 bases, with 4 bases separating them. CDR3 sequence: CASSDLETQYF. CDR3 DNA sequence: TGCGCCAGCAGTGATTTGGAGACCCAGTACTTC.

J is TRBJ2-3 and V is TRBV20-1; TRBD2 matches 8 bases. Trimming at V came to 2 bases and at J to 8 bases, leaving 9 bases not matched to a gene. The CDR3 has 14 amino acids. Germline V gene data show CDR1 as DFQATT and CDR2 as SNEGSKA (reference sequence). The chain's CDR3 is CSARPGLGDGTQYF. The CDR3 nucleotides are TGCAGTGCTAGACCGGGACTAGGAGACGGTACGCAGTATTTT.

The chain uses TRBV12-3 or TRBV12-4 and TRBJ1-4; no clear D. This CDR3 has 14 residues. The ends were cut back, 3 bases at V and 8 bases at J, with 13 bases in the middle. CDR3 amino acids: CASSLIAGGEKLFF. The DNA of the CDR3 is TGTGCCAGCAGTTTGATTGCAGGAGGGGAAAAACTGTTTTTT.

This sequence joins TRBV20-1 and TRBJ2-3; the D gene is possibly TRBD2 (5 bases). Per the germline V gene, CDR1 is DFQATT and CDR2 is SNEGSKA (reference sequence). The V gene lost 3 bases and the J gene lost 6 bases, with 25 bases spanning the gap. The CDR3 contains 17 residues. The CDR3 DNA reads TGCAGTGCTAGGGAAACTACTTCGGGGTGGGTGTTGGATACGCAGTATTTT. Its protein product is CSARETTSGWVLDTQYF.

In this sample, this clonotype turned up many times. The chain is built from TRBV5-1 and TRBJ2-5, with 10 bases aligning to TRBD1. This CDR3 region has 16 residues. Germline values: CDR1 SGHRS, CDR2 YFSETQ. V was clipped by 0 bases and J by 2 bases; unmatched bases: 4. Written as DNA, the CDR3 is TGCGCCAGCAGCTTGGGACAGGGGGCTGGGCAAGAGACCCAGTACTTC. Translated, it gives CASSLGQGAGQETQYF. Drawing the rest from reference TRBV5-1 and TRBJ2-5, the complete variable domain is KAGVTQTPRYLIKTRGQQVTLSCSPISGHRSVSWYQQTPGQGLQFLFEYFSETQRNKGNFPGRFSGRQFSNSRSEMNVSTLELGDSALYLCASSLGQGAGQETQYFGPGTRLLVL.

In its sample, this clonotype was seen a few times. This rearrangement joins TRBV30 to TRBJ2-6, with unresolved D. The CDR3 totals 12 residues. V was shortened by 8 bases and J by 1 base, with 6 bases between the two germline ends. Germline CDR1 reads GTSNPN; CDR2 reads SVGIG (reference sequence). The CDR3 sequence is CALPSGANVLTF. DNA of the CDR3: TGTGCCCTCCCTTCTGGGGCCAACGTCCTGACTTTC.

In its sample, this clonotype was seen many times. The CDR3 DNA is TGTGCCAGCAGTTACACAGGGGGCTACAATGAGCAGTTCTTC. Protein: CASSYTGGYNEQFF. The chain is built from TRBV6-5 and TRBJ2-1; the match to TRBD1 covers 8 bases. Germline V gene lookup returns CDR1 MNHEY and CDR2 SVGAGI. The CDR3 is 14 residues long. V gave up 2 bases and J gave up 3 bases; unmatched junction bases: 0.

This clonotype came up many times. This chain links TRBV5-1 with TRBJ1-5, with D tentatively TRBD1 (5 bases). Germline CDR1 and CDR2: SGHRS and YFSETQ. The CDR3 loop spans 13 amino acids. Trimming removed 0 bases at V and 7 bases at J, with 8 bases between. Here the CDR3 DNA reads TGCGCCAGCAGCTTGGAGGGGATGCAGCCCCAGCATTTT. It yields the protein CASSLEGMQPQHF.

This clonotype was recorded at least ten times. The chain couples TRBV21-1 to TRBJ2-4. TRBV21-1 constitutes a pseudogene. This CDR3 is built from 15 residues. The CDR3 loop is CAQLRQAIAKNIQYF. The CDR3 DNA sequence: TGTGCCCAACTAAGACAAGCTATAGCCAAAAACATTCAGTACTTC.

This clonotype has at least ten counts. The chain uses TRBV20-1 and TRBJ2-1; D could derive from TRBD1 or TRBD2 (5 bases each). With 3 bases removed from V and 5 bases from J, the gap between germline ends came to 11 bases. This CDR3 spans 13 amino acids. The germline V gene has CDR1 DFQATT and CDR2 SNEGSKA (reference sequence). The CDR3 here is CSASGDGHNEQFF. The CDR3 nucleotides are TGCAGTGCTAGTGGGGACGGGCACAATGAGCAGTTCTTC.